The present entry profiles one T cell receptor (beta chain) with its context. CDR3 length: 14 amino acids. Looked up from germline, CDR1 is SGHRS and CDR2 is YFSETQ. The data stem from a study of T cells expressing NK-cell markers. Overall study context: In sorted CD3+CD56+NKG2C+, CD3+CD56+NKG2C- and CD3+CD56-NKG2C+ T cells, TCR beta repertoires were obtained. Sequenced donors, eight in total, included seven who were HCMV-seropositive and one who was seronegative.

TCRdb reworked the 5' RACE reads into one entry per CDR3 protein, no DNA. The table lists about 150,000 distinct CDR3 sequences. This TCR derives from a woman between 45 and 60 years old in good health. Sample: blood T cells: a sorted CD56 or NKG2C T cell subset, CD4+ or CD8+ T cells, or bulk PBMC T cells (not recorded which). The chain couples TRBV5-1 to TRBJ2-1; the D gene TCRdb calls, TRBD2, cannot be checked with no DNA. This CDR3 reads CASSSIGGSDEQFF.